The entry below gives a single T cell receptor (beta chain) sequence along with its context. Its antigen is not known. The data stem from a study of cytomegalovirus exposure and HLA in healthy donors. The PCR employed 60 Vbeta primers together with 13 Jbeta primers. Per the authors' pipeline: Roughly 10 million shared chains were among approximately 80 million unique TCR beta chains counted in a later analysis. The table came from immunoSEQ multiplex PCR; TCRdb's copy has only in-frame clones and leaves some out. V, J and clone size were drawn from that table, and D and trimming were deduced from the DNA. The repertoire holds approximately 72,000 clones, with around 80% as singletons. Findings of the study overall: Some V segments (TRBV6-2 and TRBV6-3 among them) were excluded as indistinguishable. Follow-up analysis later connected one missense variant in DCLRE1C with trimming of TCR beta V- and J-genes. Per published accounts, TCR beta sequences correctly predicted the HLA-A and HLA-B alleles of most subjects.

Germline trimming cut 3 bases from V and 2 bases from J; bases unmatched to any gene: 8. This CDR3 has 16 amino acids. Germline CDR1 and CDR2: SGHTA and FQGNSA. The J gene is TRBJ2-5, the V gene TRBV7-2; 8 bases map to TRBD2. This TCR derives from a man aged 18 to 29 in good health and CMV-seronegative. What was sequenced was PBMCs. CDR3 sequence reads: CASSLQSSGGQETQYF. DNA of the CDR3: TGTGCCAGCAGCTTGCAATCTTCGGGGGGGCAAGAGACCCAGTACTTC.